This paragraph covers one T cell receptor (beta chain) sequence. Its antigen is still unknown. Study observations and caveats: Tumor-infiltrating Treg TCR alpha and beta sequences overlapped most with tumor naive CD4+ T cells, then blood naive. In terms of TCR gene usage, tumor memory CD4+ T cells clustered together with blood and lymph node memory CD4+ cells, as well as with lymph node naive CD4+ cells. Larger-cohort validation covered only one TCR beta V-J rearrangement.

Unmatched junction bases numbered 6, after V lost 5 bases and J lost 2 bases. CDR1 SGHTA and CDR2 FQGNSA come from the germline V gene. This CDR3 has 15 amino acids. Constant-region reverse primers amplified full-length variable regions, followed by semi-nested Nested Universal Primer A PCR. Using its own MiXCR run on the 5' RACE reads, TCRdb lists one record per CDR3 protein. This table has about 57,000 distinct CDR3 sequences, less than 30% appearing once. Cells sorted as Tregs were CD4+, CD25+ and CD127-/low. The sample taken for sequencing was tumor-infiltrating Tregs sorted from the breast tumor. This TCR was recovered from a female donor with breast cancer. The gene calls are TRBV7-2 and TRBJ2-3; 8 bases map to TRBD2. The CDR3 region is CASSPGGVFTDTQYF. DNA of the CDR3: TGTGCCAGCAGCCCCGGGGGGGTCTTCACAGATACGCAGTATTTT.